This T cell receptor beta chain was sequenced in a study of shared T cell receptors in the human thymus. This CDR3 has 18 amino acids. V dropped 2 bases and J dropped 0 bases, with 14 bases sitting between them. Germline CDR1 is SNHLY and CDR2 is FYNNEI. The protocol was immunoSEQ multiplex PCR, while the TCRdb copy is restricted to in-frame clones and leaves out a portion. The sample has 630,000 or so clones, more than 75% seen once. This same sample was also part of a study on human thymus T cells. Per that paper: Thymic resections from corrective heart surgery supplied the tissue. Unrelated individuals reportedly shared highly overlapping thymic TCR repertoires.

V gene TRBV2 combines with J gene TRBJ2-6; D might be TRBD1 (6 bases). The source is a boy younger than two with a congenital heart defect. What was sequenced was thymocytes. As DNA, the CDR3 is TGTGCCAGCAGTGAATCGGGTAGGGGGATCTCTGGGGCCAACGTCCTGACTTTC. Its protein is CASSESGRGISGANVLTF. Based on the CDR3 plus reference TRBV2 and TRBJ2-6, the full variable domain is EPEVTQTPSHQVTQMGQEVILRCVPISNHLYFYWYRQILGQKVEFLVSFYNNEISEKSEIFDDQFSVERPDGSNFTLKIRSTKLEDSAMYFCASSESGRGISGANVLTFGAGSRLTVL.